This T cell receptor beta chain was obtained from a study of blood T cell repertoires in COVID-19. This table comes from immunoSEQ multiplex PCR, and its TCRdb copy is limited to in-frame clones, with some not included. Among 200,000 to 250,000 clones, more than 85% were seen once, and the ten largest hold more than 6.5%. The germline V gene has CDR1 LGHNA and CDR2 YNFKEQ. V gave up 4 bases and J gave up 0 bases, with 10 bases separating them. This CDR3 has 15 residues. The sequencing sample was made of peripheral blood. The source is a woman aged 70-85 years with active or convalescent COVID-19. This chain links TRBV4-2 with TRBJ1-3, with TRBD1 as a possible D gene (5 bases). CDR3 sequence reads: CASSLIGDSGNTIYF. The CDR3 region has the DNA TGTGCCAGCAGCCTTATAGGGGACTCTGGAAACACCATATATTTT.